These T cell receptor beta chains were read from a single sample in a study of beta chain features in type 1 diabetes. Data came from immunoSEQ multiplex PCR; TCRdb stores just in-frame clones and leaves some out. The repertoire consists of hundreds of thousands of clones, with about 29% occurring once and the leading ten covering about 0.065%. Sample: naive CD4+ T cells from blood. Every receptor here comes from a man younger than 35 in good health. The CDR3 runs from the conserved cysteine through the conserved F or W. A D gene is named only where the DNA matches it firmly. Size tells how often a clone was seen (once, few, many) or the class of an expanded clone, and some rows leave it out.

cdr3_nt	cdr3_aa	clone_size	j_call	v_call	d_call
TGTGCCTGGAGGCCAGGGTCCGGGGAGCTGTTTTTT	CAWRPGSGELFF	-	TRBJ2-2	TRBV30	-
TGTGCCATCAGTGAGACTCCGTCTAGCTCCTACGAGCAGTACTTC	CAISETPSSSYEQYF	-	TRBJ2-7	TRBV10-3	-
TGTGCCAGCAGCTTGGATTTTTACAATGAGCAGTTCTTC	CASSLDFYNEQFF	-	TRBJ2-1	TRBV11-3	-
TGTGCCAGCAGCTTACGGGCCCCTATTGAGCAGTTCTTC	CASSLRAPIEQFF	-	TRBJ2-1	TRBV7-2	-
TGTGCCACCAGCTCAGAGGGACAGAGCAATCAGCCCCAGCATTTT	CATSSEGQSNQPQHF	few	TRBJ1-5	TRBV15	TRBD1
TGTGCCAGCAGTTTACCCGGCAGCTCCTACGAGCAGTACTTC	CASSLPGSSYEQYF	few	TRBJ2-7	TRBV28	-
TGTGCCACCAGCAGATACGGACAGGGGGATGGAAAAGAGCAGTTCTTC	CATSRYGQGDGKEQFF	-	TRBJ2-1	TRBV15	TRBD1
TGTGCCAGCAGCTGGGACAGAGGAGTTTCTCCCCAGCATTTT	CASSWDRGVSPQHF	-	TRBJ1-5	TRBV7-2	TRBD1
TGTGCCAGCAGTGAAGCAGGTGGCAGCCATGGCTACACCTTC	CASSEAGGSHGYTF	few	TRBJ1-2	TRBV2	-
TGTGCCACCAACGACAGGGGAGGCAATCAGCCCCAGCATTTT	CATNDRGGNQPQHF	-	TRBJ1-5	TRBV19	TRBD1
TGTGCCAGCAGTGAAAGCCACGTGCAAGAGACCCAGTACTTC	CASSESHVQETQYF	-	TRBJ2-5	TRBV6-1	-
TGTGCCAGCAGTGAATCCGGGACTAGCGAAGCCAAAAACATTCAGTACTTC	CASSESGTSEAKNIQYF	-	TRBJ2-4	TRBV2	TRBD2
TGCGCCAGCAGCCTAGACAGGGCGGAGACCCAGTACTTC	CASSLDRAETQYF	few	TRBJ2-5	TRBV5-1	TRBD1
TGCGCCAGCAGCCTACGTTACAGCGGGAGCACAGATACGCAGTATTTT	CASSLRYSGSTDTQYF	-	TRBJ2-3	TRBV4-1	-
TGTGCCTGGAGTGTAGACAGGGGAGTCTACGAGCAGTACTTC	CAWSVDRGVYEQYF	-	TRBJ2-7	TRBV30	TRBD1
TGTGCCAGCAGCGGTGGGGTACTCTACGAGCAGTACTTC	CASSGGVLYEQYF	-	TRBJ2-7	TRBV5-4	-
TGTGCCAGCAGCGTAGGTTTAAGGGAGACAGATACGCAGTATTTT	CASSVGLRETDTQYF	few	TRBJ2-3	TRBV9	-
TGTGCCAGCAGCTTTAGCGGTCTACCTGAAGCTTTCTTT	CASSFSGLPEAFF	-	TRBJ1-1	TRBV5-6	-
TGTGCCAGCAGTTTAGCGGGAGGGACTCTCTACGAGCAGTACTTC	CASSLAGGTLYEQYF	-	TRBJ2-7	TRBV7-3	TRBD2
TGTGCCAGCAGCCAGGTCGGGGCAGGCCACTCTGGGGCCAACGTCCTGACTTTC	CASSQVGAGHSGANVLTF	few	TRBJ2-6	TRBV14	-
TGTGCCAGCTCAAGTTTTAAGGGGATTATGTACGAGCAGTACTTC	CASSSFKGIMYEQYF	-	TRBJ2-7	TRBV18	-
TGTGCCAGCAGTCCCTTCGACCGCGCCTCTAACTATGGCTACACCTTC	CASSPFDRASNYGYTF	few	TRBJ1-2	TRBV27	-
TGCAGCGTTCTTTTAGCGGGACGTTACGAGCAGTACTTC	CSVLLAGRYEQYF	few	TRBJ2-7	TRBV29-1	TRBD2
TGTGCCAGCACCACCCGGGGGCTAAACACTGAAGCTTTCTTT	CASTTRGLNTEAFF	-	TRBJ1-1	TRBV7-8	-
TGTGCCAGCAGTTTATGGGAGGGGGCTTCGAACACTGAAGCTTTCTTT	CASSLWEGASNTEAFF	-	TRBJ1-1	TRBV28	TRBD1
TGTGCCAGCAGGGATCTAACGGGGGGACATGAAAAACTGTTTTTT	CASRDLTGGHEKLFF	-	TRBJ1-4	TRBV6-6	-
TGCAGCGTCGGGCTCCGGGACAGGGGTTTCGAGCAGTACTTC	CSVGLRDRGFEQYF	-	TRBJ2-7	TRBV29-1	TRBD1
TGCGCCAGCAGCCAAGATAGGACTAGCGGGGGGAGCACAGATACGCAGTATTTT	CASSQDRTSGGSTDTQYF	-	TRBJ2-3	TRBV4-3	TRBD2
TGTGCCTGGAGAGGAAGGGACAGGGGGAACACTGAAGCTTTCTTT	CAWRGRDRGNTEAFF	-	TRBJ1-1	TRBV30	TRBD1
TGTGCCAGCAGTGAAGATGGGGAGGGGCCCCAGCATTTT	CASSEDGEGPQHF	-	TRBJ1-5	TRBV6-1	-
TGCGCCAGCAGCCTCCTTGGAAATGGGTACAATGAGCAGTTCTTC	CASSLLGNGYNEQFF	-	TRBJ2-1	TRBV4-1	-
TGTGCCAGCAGCACAGTCGGGGTTTCGGATACGCAGTATTTT	CASSTVGVSDTQYF	few	TRBJ2-3	TRBV7-2	-
TGTGCCTGGACTAGGGGAAACTATGGCTACACCTTC	CAWTRGNYGYTF	-	TRBJ1-2	TRBV30	-
TGTGCCAGCAGTGTTCTAGGCGGACCGAACACTGAAGCTTTCTTT	CASSVLGGPNTEAFF	-	TRBJ1-1	TRBV6-6	-
TGTGCCAGCAGCTTAGACGGGGGTGAGCAGTTCTTC	CASSLDGGEQFF	-	TRBJ2-1	TRBV11-2	-
TGTGCCAGCAGTCCAACTGGGGCCAACGTCCTGACTTTC	CASSPTGANVLTF	-	TRBJ2-6	TRBV25-1	-
TGTGCCATCAGTGATCCAAGGGAGAACACTGAAGCTTTCTTT	CAISDPRENTEAFF	-	TRBJ1-1	TRBV10-3	-
TGTGCCTGGAGACCGGGACAGGGAGCCAACGAGCAGTACTTC	CAWRPGQGANEQYF	few	TRBJ2-7	TRBV30	TRBD1
TGTGCCAGCAGTGCCGGCGGTCGAGCAGAGACCCAGTACTTC	CASSAGGRAETQYF	-	TRBJ2-5	TRBV2	-
TGTGCCAGCAGCTTAGTCGCGGGGGGATCCTACGAGCAGTACTTC	CASSLVAGGSYEQYF	few	TRBJ2-7	TRBV7-6	TRBD2
TGCGCCAGCACATTAGTTCCATGGGAGGAGGAGCAGTACTTC	CASTLVPWEEEQYF	few	TRBJ2-7	TRBV5-1	-
TGTGCCAGCAGTGTAGAGTCCTACAATGAGCAGTTCTTC	CASSVESYNEQFF	-	TRBJ2-1	TRBV9	-
TGCAGCGTTTCGGCGGGAGGGTCCACAGATACGCAGTATTTT	CSVSAGGSTDTQYF	few	TRBJ2-3	TRBV29-1	TRBD2
TGCGCCAGCAGCCAAGATGCCCGACTAGGGAGTGTGGGCACCGGGGAGCTGTTTTTT	CASSQDARLGSVGTGELFF	-	TRBJ2-2	TRBV4-1	-
TGTGCCAGCAGCTCAGCCCCCCTAGCGGTAGAGACCCAGTACTTC	CASSSAPLAVETQYF	-	TRBJ2-5	TRBV5-6	TRBD2
TGTGCCTGGAGGATGGCAGCCACAGATACGCAGTATTTT	CAWRMAATDTQYF	-	TRBJ2-3	TRBV30	-
TGCAGCGCGGGACAGAAGGACACCATATATTTT	CSAGQKDTIYF	few	TRBJ1-3	TRBV29-1	TRBD1
TGTGCCATCAGTGAGAGAGCGGGAGAGTACGAGCAGTACTTC	CAISERAGEYEQYF	-	TRBJ2-7	TRBV10-3	TRBD2
TGTGCCAGCAGGCAGGGGGCGAGGAACGAGCAGTACTTC	CASRQGARNEQYF	few	TRBJ2-7	TRBV25-1	TRBD1
TGTGCCAGCAGTTTAATAGCGGGAGTGGTGACCCAGTACTTC	CASSLIAGVVTQYF	-	TRBJ2-5	TRBV7-2	TRBD2
TGTGCCAGCAGCGTAGGCATGACAGGGGACCCCCACGAGCAGTACTTC	CASSVGMTGDPHEQYF	-	TRBJ2-7	TRBV9	TRBD1
TGTGCCAGCTCCTTCGTCAGGGATTCTCTCTACGAGCAGTACTTC	CASSFVRDSLYEQYF	-	TRBJ2-7	TRBV7-9	-
TGTGCCTGGGGCTTGAACACTGAAGCTTTCTTT	CAWGLNTEAFF	-	TRBJ1-1	TRBV30	-